Listed here are 24 T cell receptor beta chains from one sample, sequenced in a study of shared clonotypes between healthy human individuals. Produced via immunoSEQ multiplex PCR; TCRdb's table is partial and in-frame only. This sample has approximately 2.4 million clones, with nearly 97% found just once. What was sequenced was naive CD4+ T cells sorted from blood. As for subset: CD45RA+ positively selected. These receptors came from a man younger than 30 in good health.

The rearrangement links TRBV7-9 to TRBJ2-2; 10 bases are a match to TRBD2. V gave up 2 bases and J gave up 1 base; unmatched junction bases: 7. The germline CDR1 and CDR2 sequences are SEHNR and FQNEAQ (reference sequence). The CDR3 spans 18 residues. The CDR3 loop is CASSLRLGLAVNTGELFF. For the CDR3, the DNA is TGTGCCAGCAGCTTACGACTCGGACTAGCGGTGAACACCGGGGAGCTGTTTTTT.

J is TRBJ1-6 and V is TRBV5-1; 8 bases agree with TRBD1. J was trimmed by 7 bases and V by 0 bases; bases with no gene match: 6. Germline V gene sequence: CDR1 SGHRS, CDR2 YFSETQ. This CDR3 is 16 amino acids long. This CDR3 reads CASSLEGWDRNSPLHF. In DNA form, the CDR3 reads TGCGCCAGCAGCTTGGAAGGGTGGGACAGGAATTCACCCCTCCACTTT.

The chain combines TRBV10-3 with TRBJ2-2; D gene unclear. CDR1 is ENHRY, CDR2 SYGVKD, per germline. The V gene lost 8 bases and the J gene lost 0 bases, with 13 bases spanning the gap. The CDR3 totals 15 residues. Here the CDR3 DNA reads TGTGCCATCTCCCCTCCGGGCCCGAACACCGGGGAGCTGTTTTTT. Translated: CAISPPGPNTGELFF.

This chain links TRBV12-5 with TRBJ2-3; 9 nucleotides align to TRBD1. Trimming took 1 base from V and 0 from J; bases not matched to a gene: 8. This CDR3 has 18 amino acids. Germline CDR1 and CDR2: LGHNT and FRNRAP. The CDR3 region has the DNA TGTGCTAGTGGTTTGGGTGCCTGGGACAGGGATAGCACAGATACGCAGTATTTT. Its translation: CASGLGAWDRDSTDTQYF.

This chain links TRBV5-4 with TRBJ1-1; maybe TRBD1 (5 bases). The CDR3 is 15 amino acids. V lost 4 bases and J 0 bases, leaving 13 bases between the germline ends. From germline, CDR1 is SGHNT and CDR2 YYREEE (reference sequence). CDR3 DNA: TGTGCCAGCAGCCCCAGGGAGGCCATGAACACTGAAGCTTTCTTT. It yields the protein CASSPREAMNTEAFF.

The gene calls are TRBV13 and TRBJ2-5; 7 positions match TRBD2. Germline V gene data show CDR1 as PRHDT and CDR2 as FYEKMQ (reference sequence). This CDR3 spans 15 amino acids. V lost 5 bases and J lost 2; bases outside the gene matches: 8. The CDR3, as DNA: TGTGCCAGCAGCCGCACGACCGGGGGGCAAGAGACCCAGTACTTC. Its translation: CASSRTTGGQETQYF. The full variable domain, its missing parts supplied by reference TRBV13 and TRBJ2-5, is AAGVIQSPRHLIKEKRETATLKCYPIPRHDTVYWYQQGPGQDPQFLISFYEKMQSDKGSIPDRFSAQQFSDYHSELNMSSLELGDSALYFCASSRTTGGQETQYFGPGTRLLVL.

The chain recombines TRBV6-4 with TRBJ2-7, with 8 bases lining up with TRBD1. The germline gives CDR1 MRHNA, CDR2 SNTAGT. This CDR3 is built from 18 residues. Trimming at V came to 2 bases and at J to 3 bases, leaving 15 bases not matched to a gene. The CDR3 sequence is CASSDNQGASRCFYEQYF. CDR3 coding DNA: TGTGCCAGCAGTGACAACCAGGGGGCCTCCCGATGCTTCTACGAGCAGTACTTC.

This rearrangement joins TRBV7-3 to TRBJ1-1; D may be TRBD1 (5 bases). Trimming removed 2 bases at V and 1 base at J, with 11 bases between. Looked up from germline, CDR1 is SGHTA and CDR2 is FQGTGA. The CDR3 sequence is 15 residues long. This CDR3 is CASSLLGLRNTEAFF. In DNA form, the CDR3 reads TGTGCCAGCAGCTTACTGGGACTGCGGAACACTGAAGCTTTCTTT.

V gene TRBV9 combines with J gene TRBJ2-2, with TRBD2 matching 12 bases. Trimming cost V 3 bases and J 2 bases; bases outside gene matches: 5. The CDR3 length is 17 residues. Per the germline V gene, CDR1 is SGDLS and CDR2 is YYNGEE. CDR3 bases: TGTGCCAGCAGCGCCGGACTAGCGGGGCTAAACACCGGGGAGCTGTTTTTT. The encoded protein is CASSAGLAGLNTGELFF.

The chain combines TRBV2 with TRBJ2-7; 8 bases map to TRBD1. Trimming removed 4 bases from V and 0 bases from J; junction bases left unmatched: 11. Germline assignment: CDR1 SNHLY and CDR2 FYNNEI. The CDR3 totals 17 residues. The CDR3 DNA sequence: TGTGCCAGCAGTGTCTTATCTGGCAGGGGGCTCTCCTACGAGCAGTACTTC. Its translation: CASSVLSGRGLSYEQYF.

The chain carries TRBV19 and TRBJ1-1; 8 bases are a match to TRBD1. The CDR3 covers 15 residues. Germline CDR1 is LNHDA and CDR2 is SQIVND (reference sequence). Trimming cost V 1 base and J 0 bases; bases outside gene matches: 1. In nucleotides, the CDR3 is TGTGCCAGTAGTATAGGGACAGGGCTGAACACTGAAGCTTTCTTT. Protein: CASSIGTGLNTEAFF.

The chain couples TRBV18 to TRBJ2-1; no firm D call. The CDR3 loop spans 14 amino acids. Per germline, CDR1 KGHSH and CDR2 LQKENI. Trimming cost V 1 base and J 4 bases, with 8 bases left between them. The chain's CDR3 is CASSPLSPYNEQFF. CDR3 nucleotides: TGTGCCAGCTCACCACTCTCGCCTTACAATGAGCAGTTCTTC.

In its sample, this clone was seen once. The chain employs TRBV5-1 and TRBJ1-6; a possible D gene is TRBD1 (6 bases). Trimming removed 4 bases at V and 0 bases at J, with 14 bases between. This CDR3 is 17 amino acids long. CDR1 SGHRS and CDR2 YFSETQ come from the germline V gene. The CDR3 here is CASSLGGKGSYNSPLHF. The DNA of the CDR3 is TGCGCCAGCAGCCTAGGGGGAAAGGGCTCCTATAATTCACCCCTCCACTTT.

The chain couples TRBV7-2 to TRBJ2-2, with 9 bases aligning to TRBD2. The trim removed 1 base at V and 5 bases at J, leaving 2 bases unmatched. Germline V gene lookup returns CDR1 SGHTA and CDR2 FQGNSA. This CDR3 comprises 15 residues. The CDR3 DNA is TGTGCCAGCAGCTTAGAGGCGGGAGGGACCGGGGAGCTGTTTTTT. This gives the protein CASSLEAGGTGELFF.

The genes are TRBV4-1 and TRBJ1-1; the D is unclear. V was cut by 0 bases and J by 3 bases, with 8 bases left in between. CDR3 length: 14 amino acids. Germline V lookup: CDR1 MGHRA, CDR2 YSYEKL. The CDR3 nucleotides read TGCGCCAGCAGCCAAGATAGGAGGGACACTGAAGCTTTCTTT. This gives the protein CASSQDRRDTEAFF.

J is TRBJ1-3 and V is TRBV7-9; D not certain. Trimming took off 3 bases at V and 1 base at J, with 7 bases between the two ends. The germline V gene has CDR1 SEHNR and CDR2 FQNEAQ (reference sequence). The CDR3 spans 14 residues. The CDR3 reads CASSLSNSGNTIYF. DNA of the CDR3: TGTGCCAGCAGCTTGTCGAATTCTGGAAACACCATATATTTT.

The chain employs TRBV25-1 and TRBJ2-2; D call uncertain. The CDR3 runs to 13 residues. Looked up from germline, CDR1 is MGHDK and CDR2 is SYGVNS. V dropped 1 base and J dropped 4 bases, with 4 bases sitting between them. CDR3 bases: TGTGCCAGCAGTGAATTTGTCACCGGGGAGCTGTTTTTT. This encodes CASSEFVTGELFF.

This clone was seen a single time. Other DNA sequences of this sample code for an identical CDR3. V usage is TRBV6-5 and J usage is TRBJ1-1, with D hard to call. Between the trimmed V and J ends, which lost 3 bases and 3 bases, there was a span of 5 bases. This CDR3 is built from 12 residues. Germline-derived CDR1 and CDR2 are MNHEY and SVGAGI. CDR3 nucleotides: TGTGCCAGCAGTTATTCGGACACTGAAGCTTTCTTT. This translates into CASSYSDTEAFF.

V gene TRBV11-2 combines with J gene TRBJ1-2; 7 nucleotides align to TRBD1. CDR1 is SGHAT and CDR2 is FQNNGV in the germline V gene. The CDR3 runs to 14 residues. Trimming took 1 base from V and 6 from J; bases not matched to a gene: 5. The CDR3, as DNA: TGTGCCAGCAGCTTAGTGGAGGGGGCGAATGGCTACACCTTC. It codes for CASSLVEGANGYTF.

V and J are TRBV19 and TRBJ1-5; D is uncertain. The V gene's germline CDR1 is LNHDA and CDR2 SQIVND (reference sequence). The CDR3 has 12 residues. With 5 bases removed from V and 0 bases from J, the gap between germline ends came to 2 bases. This CDR3 reads CASSDSNQPQHF. CDR3 DNA: TGTGCCAGTAGTGATAGCAATCAGCCCCAGCATTTT.

The chain combines TRBV6-1 with TRBJ2-1, with TRBD2 as a possible D gene (5 bases). This CDR3 has 13 residues. V lost 7 bases and J lost 11, with 18 bases in between. Germline V gives CDR1 MNHNS, CDR2 SASEGT. The DNA for the CDR3 is TGTGCCAGCACCCAGGAGCCTAGCCGGAAGCAGTTCTTC. Translation: CASTQEPSRKQFF.

This clone was recorded once. The rearrangement uses TRBV6-6 and TRBJ2-7; a possible D gene is TRBD1 (5 bases). The ends were cut back, 4 bases at V and 1 base at J, with 14 bases in the middle. The CDR3 is 15 residues long. Germline V gene data show CDR1 as MNHNY and CDR2 as SVGAGI (reference sequence). The CDR3 DNA reads as TGTGCCAGCAGTTTCAGACAGCGAACTTCCTACGAGCAGTACTTC. It yields the protein CASSFRQRTSYEQYF.

This clone was observed a few times. The rearrangement joins TRBV18 to TRBJ2-7; D remains ambiguous. This CDR3 has 11 residues. Trimming took 6 bases from V and 7 from J, leaving 10 bases between them. Germline CDR1 reads KGHSH; CDR2 reads LQKENI. The CDR3 region has the DNA TGTGCCAGCTCGGGGAAGCAGGAGCAGTACTTC. This codes for CASSGKQEQYF.

V and J are TRBV6-5 and TRBJ2-5, with a possible D match to TRBD2 (5 bases). The V end lost 4 bases, the J end lost 7 bases, and 7 bases lay between the germline ends. The CDR3 covers 11 residues. CDR1 and CDR2 (germline): MNHEY, SVGAGI. CDR3: CASSSAGTQYF. The CDR3 DNA reads TGTGCCAGCAGTTCGGCGGGGACCCAGTACTTC.